This section outlines one T cell receptor (beta chain) sequence together with its context. Its antigen remains unidentified. In TCRdb, the reads were re-called with MiXCR into one record per CDR3 protein. The sample yields 250,000 to 300,000 distinct CDR3 sequences, around 15% seen once. CDR3 length: 16 amino acids. CDR1 is SQVTM, CDR2 ANQGSEA, per germline. With V trimmed by 0 bases and J by 2 bases, 9 bases remained unmatched. This specimen belongs to a study of T cell repertoires in cytomegalovirus infection. As for the study in general: Signatures in public TCR beta sequences pointed to both CMV infection and matching HLA type. Study observations and caveats: There were HLA-C-restricted CMV-specific TCR beta clonotypes dominating the ex vivo response. Summed public TCR beta family frequency identified CMV carriers bearing the relevant HLA.

The TCR comes from a human donor in good health (CMV status not recorded). Some clones in this sample may be carry-over from other donors' samples. V and J are TRBV29-1 and TRBJ2-7; the match to TRBD1 covers 8 bases. The sample comprised CD8+ T cells from PBMCs. CDR3 loop: CSVEDIGTGEAYEQYF. The DNA for the CDR3 is TGCAGCGTTGAAGATATTGGGACAGGCGAAGCCTACGAGCAGTACTTC.